The following is a TCR beta chain sequence with its context. The data were obtained in a study of T-cell reconstitution after alpha-beta-depleted transplantation in children. The TCRbeta library was prepared with unique molecular identifiers. TCRdb reprocessed the PCR reads via MiXCR and lists one record per CDR3 protein. The data hold 800,000 to 1,000,000 distinct CDR3 sequences, with roughly 29% observed a single time. Trimming took 8 bases from V and 7 from J, leaving 15 bases between them. CDR1 is SNHLY and CDR2 is FYNNEI in the germline V gene. CDR3 length: 12 residues. This sample comprised PBMCs, mostly from graft donor cells, obtained 360 days after TCRalphabeta/CD19-depleted stem cell transplant. This clonotype was sampled from a boy less than two years old who had a stem cell transplant for SCID, so the T cells may come from the graft donor. The chain carries TRBV2 and TRBJ2-7, with no clear D. The CDR3 DNA is TGTGCCAGCGTCCCACTCCTCGGGGAGCAGTACTTC. Protein sequence: CASVPLLGEQYF.